This TCR beta chain was profiled in a study of T cells after yellow fever vaccination. About the research overall: Researchers used SMART-Seq v4 Ultra Low Input to prepare fractions that had low cell numbers.

Germline CDR1 SGDLS, CDR2 YYNGEE. With V trimmed by 5 bases and J by 7 bases, 12 bases remained unmatched. The CDR3 consists of 16 residues. One entry per CDR3 protein, called by TCRdb with MiXCR from the 5' RACE reads. Among fewer than 350,000 distinct CDR3 sequences, about 8.7% were seen once, and the ten largest hold around 17%. This clonotype appeared a few times. Its target is not known. The study, taken as a whole, reports: The booster response re-showed most primary clones: roughly 97% CD4, approximately 86% CD8. Few clonotypes appeared in both CD4 and CD8 compartments.

This material consisted of PBMCs, taken on the day of the first yellow fever vaccination. The clonotype was recovered from a man between 18 and 35 years old who received the YFV17D yellow fever vaccine. J is TRBJ2-1 and V is TRBV9; 10 bases map to TRBD2. CDR3 protein: CASSHNSGGPTNEQFF. As DNA, the CDR3 is TGTGCCAGCAGTCACAATAGCGGGGGGCCGACGAATGAGCAGTTCTTC.